The 25 T cell receptor beta chains given below trace back to one sample, sequenced in a study of T cell repertoires in cytomegalovirus infection. TCRdb fed the reads into MiXCR, producing one record per CDR3 protein. The sample carries nearly 650,000 distinct CDR3 sequences, 20% to 25% recorded once. Sequenced material: CD8+ T cells from PBMCs. Receptors were obtained from a human donor in good health (CMV status not recorded). Some clones in this sample may be carry-over from other donors' samples.

Only a few counts were recorded for this clonotype. The chain employs TRBV2 and TRBJ1-6; a weak D match, TRBD1 (6 bases). Germline CDR1 reads SNHLY; CDR2 reads FYNNEI. V lost 8 bases and J 16 bases, leaving 9 bases between the germline ends. This CDR3 has 9 amino acids. CDR3 nucleotide sequence: TGTGCCAGCGGACAGAAACTCCACTTT. It specifies CASGQKLHF.

This clonotype was seen only a few times. This chain's CDR3 is CASSLALGTGFMNTGELFF. CDR3 in DNA: TGTGCCAGCAGCTTAGCGCTGGGGACAGGGTTCATGAACACCGGGGAGCTGTTTTTT. V usage is TRBV7-9 and J usage is TRBJ2-2, with 9 nucleotides matching TRBD1. CDR3 length equals 19 residues. Losses at the gene ends were 0 bases for V and 1 base for J; bases not matched to a gene: 9. Germline CDR1 SEHNR, CDR2 FQNEAQ (reference sequence).

The chain combines TRBV2 with TRBJ2-1; 8 nucleotides match TRBD1. The ends lost 4 bases at V and 10 bases at J; junction bases unmatched: 12. CDR3 size: 15 residues. Germline CDR1 and CDR2: SNHLY and FYNNEI. CDR3 protein: CASSGTGYQEKEQFF. Written as DNA, the CDR3 is TGTGCCAGCAGTGGGACAGGGTACCAAGAAAAGGAGCAGTTCTTC.

This clonotype was seen once. The junction departs from the called germline gene at one end, perhaps through a read error. The gene calls are TRBV27 and TRBJ2-1; D not certain. The germline CDR1 and CDR2 sequences are MNHEY and SMNVEV (reference sequence). There are 13 residues in the CDR3. CDR3 loop: CANSFGNYNEQFF. The CDR3, as DNA: TGTGCCAACAGTTTTGGAAATTACAATGAGCAGTTCTTC.

With regard to this clonotype: This clone may be a read error of a much larger clone one base away. The genes are TRBV6-1 and TRBJ2-1; 12 bases match TRBD2. The CDR3 extends over 15 amino acids. From germline, CDR1 is MNHNS and CDR2 SASEGT. The CDR3 nucleotides are TGTGCCTGCAGTGAAGCTAGCGGGGGGGCCAATGAGCAGTTCTTC. Translated, it gives CACSEASGGANEQFF.

This clonotype showed up just a few times. CDR3 sequence: CSVVRNTGELFF. The CDR3 DNA reads TGCAGCGTTGTCAGAAACACCGGGGAGCTGTTTTTT. The rearrangement links TRBV29-1 to TRBJ2-2; D call uncertain. The ends were cut back, 4 bases at V and 2 bases at J, with 5 bases in the middle. Germline CDR1 reads SQVTM; CDR2 reads ANQGSEA. The CDR3 consists of 12 residues.

The rearrangement links TRBV20-1 to TRBJ2-1; D is unclear. Germline V gene lookup returns CDR1 DFQATT and CDR2 SNEGSKA (reference sequence). The CDR3 runs to 17 residues. Trimming took 3 bases from V and 9 from J, leaving 27 bases between them. The CDR3 is CSASPGPVRDLWPEQFF. CDR3 nucleotide sequence: TGCAGTGCTAGTCCTGGACCAGTAAGGGATCTCTGGCCTGAGCAGTTCTTC.

There are many counts of this clonotype. The rearrangement links TRBV6-5 to TRBJ1-1; D is uncertain. The germline CDR1 and CDR2 sequences are MNHEY and SVGAGI. V was trimmed by 2 bases and J by 1 base, leaving 8 bases between them. This CDR3 contains 14 residues. CDR3 sequence (DNA): TGTGCCAGCAGTTACAGCGGCAGGAACACTGAAGCTTTCTTT. Translated, it gives CASSYSGRNTEAFF.

The chain has TRBV6-5 and TRBJ2-7; D possibly matches TRBD1 or TRBD2 (5 bases each). CDR3 length equals 14 residues. V lost 6 bases and J lost 5, with 17 bases in between. Germline CDR1 and CDR2: MNHEY and SVGAGI. CDR3 sequence: CASSLTPRDHEQYF. CDR3 nucleotides: TGTGCCAGCAGCTTGACACCCCGGGACCACGAGCAGTACTTC.

V and J are TRBV2 and TRBJ2-7; D not certain. The CDR3 length is 13 residues. Germline assignment: CDR1 SNHLY and CDR2 FYNNEI. V lost 3 bases and J 9 bases, leaving 15 bases between the germline ends. This CDR3 is CASSDNRERRQYV. CDR3 DNA: TGTGCCAGCAGTGATAATAGGGAACGGAGGCAGTACGTC.

The CDR3 nucleotides are TGTGCCAGTACACCGGGCAGGCCGAACACTGAAGCTTTCTTT. Translated: CASTPGRPNTEAFF. This chain connects TRBV19 to TRBJ1-1; D gene unclear. The CDR3 extends over 14 amino acids. The V and J ends lost 7 bases and 1 base respectively, with 13 bases between them. CDR1 and CDR2 from the germline V gene are LNHDA and SQIVND (reference sequence).

This clonotype was seen a few times. This CDR3 reads CASTYRGVSSYNEQFF. As DNA, the CDR3 is TGTGCCAGCACCTACCGGGGGGTTAGCTCCTACAATGAGCAGTTCTTC. The gene calls are TRBV7-2 and TRBJ2-1; 7 nucleotides align to TRBD2. V dropped 7 bases and J dropped 0; count of bases not matched to a gene: 9. The CDR3 has 16 residues. CDR1 and CDR2 (germline): SGHTA, FQGNSA.

This clonotype qualifies as medium-sized (0.01 to 0.1%). The V call is TRBV19, the J call TRBJ1-2; D is possibly TRBD1 (5 bases). The CDR3 has 15 residues. Germline loops: CDR1 LNHDA, CDR2 SQIVND (reference sequence). V was clipped by 5 bases and J by 3 bases, with 16 bases between them. The chain's CDR3 is CASSFGAFGDYGYTF. CDR3 sequence (DNA): TGTGCCAGTAGTTTCGGGGCCTTTGGGGACTATGGCTACACCTTC.

This clonotype was detected ten times or more. V and J are TRBV25-1 and TRBJ1-1, with 9 bases fitting TRBD1. With V trimmed by 1 base and J by 3 bases, 12 bases remained unmatched. The CDR3 is made up of 18 amino acids. The germline gives CDR1 MGHDK, CDR2 SYGVNS. CDR3 region: CASSEFEVDRGLDTEAFF. The CDR3, as DNA: TGTGCCAGCAGTGAATTCGAGGTAGACAGGGGGTTAGACACTGAAGCTTTCTTT.

The V call is TRBV20-1, the J call TRBJ2-7; D not resolved. The ends were cut back, 2 bases at V and 1 base at J, with 9 bases in the middle. The CDR3 runs to 13 residues. Germline CDR1 is DFQATT and CDR2 is SNEGSKA (reference sequence). The CDR3 is CSARHPSSYEQYF. CDR3 in DNA: TGCAGTGCTAGACATCCCAGTTCCTACGAGCAGTACTTC.

This clonotype has a handful of counts. This chain uses TRBV6-1 with TRBJ1-2; 7 bases line up with TRBD1. J was trimmed by 5 bases and V by 1 base; bases with no gene match: 4. Germline loops: CDR1 MNHNS, CDR2 SASEGT. The length of the CDR3 is 14 residues. The DNA for the CDR3 is TGTGCCAGCAGTGAAGTGGGGACAGTTTATGGCTACACCTTC. The encoded protein is CASSEVGTVYGYTF.

This clonotype turned up a few times. The CDR3 sequence is CSVVEGIKSSTGELFF. In nucleotides, the CDR3 is TGCAGCGTCGTCGAGGGGATAAAAAGTAGTACCGGGGAGCTGTTTTTT. The chain is built from TRBV29-1 and TRBJ2-2; D tentatively fits TRBD1 or TRBD2 (5 bases each). Trimming shortened V by 6 bases and J by 5 bases, and 22 bases separated the two germline ends. The germline V gene has CDR1 SQVTM and CDR2 ANQGSEA. There are 16 residues in the CDR3.

This clonotype was seen a few times. V usage is TRBV6-5 and J usage is TRBJ2-5; TRBD1 agrees at 7 bases. With V trimmed by 0 bases and J by 1 base, 2 bases remained unmatched. There are 15 residues in the CDR3. Germline V gene data show CDR1 as MNHEY and CDR2 as SVGAGI. For the CDR3, the DNA is TGTGCCAGCAGTTACTCCACAGGGGCCCAAGAGACCCAGTACTTC. It encodes CASSYSTGAQETQYF.

This clonotype was counted many times. The rearrangement links TRBV28 to TRBJ1-1; D remains ambiguous. This CDR3 spans 15 amino acids. The germline V and J ends were trimmed by 5 bases and 2 bases, with 15 bases remaining between them. Germline V lookup: CDR1 MDHEN, CDR2 SYDVKM. The CDR3: CASSLFGATNTEAFF. The CDR3, as DNA: TGTGCCAGCAGTCTTTTCGGAGCAACTAACACTGAAGCTTTCTTT. Full variable domain (rest looked up from reference TRBV28 and TRBJ1-1): DVKVTQSSRYLVKRTGEKVFLECVQDMDHENMFWYRQDPGLGLRLIYFSYDVKMKEKGDIPEGYSVSREKKERFSLILESASTNQTSMYLCASSLFGATNTEAFFGQGTRLTVV.

This chain links TRBV20-1 with TRBJ2-1; D gene uncertain. Germline V gives CDR1 DFQATT, CDR2 SNEGSKA (reference sequence). The CDR3 is 14 amino acids. Trimming stripped 5 bases from V and 1 base from J, with 12 bases between. The chain's CDR3 is CSASGGNSYNEQFF. The CDR3 DNA reads as TGCAGTGCTTCTGGTGGAAATTCCTACAATGAGCAGTTCTTC.

This clonotype appeared a few times. This chain links TRBV19 with TRBJ2-3; the D is unclear. This CDR3 is 17 amino acids long. With 2 bases removed from V and 3 bases from J, the gap between germline ends came to 18 bases. The V gene's germline CDR1 is LNHDA and CDR2 SQIVND (reference sequence). The CDR3 bases are TGTGCCAGTAGTATACTTCCGGCTAGTCCCGTTACAGATACGCAGTATTTT. It is translated as CASSILPASPVTDTQYF.

This chain uses TRBV14 with TRBJ1-1, with D perhaps matching TRBD1 (5 bases). The germline V gene has CDR1 SGHDN and CDR2 FVKESK. Deletions cut 6 bases from V and 5 bases from J, with 13 bases between. This CDR3 region has 13 residues. The CDR3 protein is CASRAGRRTEAFF. The CDR3 bases are TGTGCCAGCAGGGCAGGGCGACGGACTGAAGCTTTCTTT.

There are many counts of this clonotype. The gene calls are TRBV7-9 and TRBJ1-1; no clear D gene. CDR3 size: 16 residues. The germline V gene has CDR1 SEHNR and CDR2 FQNEAQ (reference sequence). V was pared by 4 bases and J by 0 bases, with 15 bases between. This CDR3 reads CASSSTRIDMNTEAFF. The CDR3 bases are TGTGCCAGCAGCTCGACCCGGATAGATATGAACACTGAAGCTTTCTTT.

This clonotype was found a few times. V and J are TRBV6-6 and TRBJ2-7; D uncertain. The germline CDR1 and CDR2 sequences are MNHNY and SVGAGI (reference sequence). Trimming left V 6 bases short and J 3 bases short, with 12 bases between. The CDR3 runs 13 residues. CDR3 protein: CASSRKIHYEQYV. CDR3 nucleotide sequence: TGTGCCAGCAGCAGAAAGATCCACTACGAGCAGTACGTC.

This clonotype was counted at least ten times. The chain has TRBV6-2 or TRBV6-3 and TRBJ2-1; 8 bases align to TRBD2. The CDR3 covers 13 residues. Germline CDR1 reads MNHEY; CDR2 reads SVGEGT. Trimming took 7 bases from V and 7 from J; bases not matched to a gene: 6. For the CDR3, the DNA is TGTGCCAGCAACCCCGGGGGGGCGAATGAGCAGTTCTTC. It codes for CASNPGGANEQFF.